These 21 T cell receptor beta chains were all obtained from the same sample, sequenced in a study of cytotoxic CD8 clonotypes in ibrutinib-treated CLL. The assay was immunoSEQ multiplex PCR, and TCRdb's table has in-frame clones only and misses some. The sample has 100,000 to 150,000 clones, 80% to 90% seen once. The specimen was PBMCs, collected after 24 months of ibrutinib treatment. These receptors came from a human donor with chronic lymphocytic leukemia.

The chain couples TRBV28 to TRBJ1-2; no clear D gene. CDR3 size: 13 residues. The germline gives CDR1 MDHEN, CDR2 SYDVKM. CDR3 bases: TGTGCGGTCCGTGGAGCTACTAACTATGGCTACACCTTC. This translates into CAVRGATNYGYTF.

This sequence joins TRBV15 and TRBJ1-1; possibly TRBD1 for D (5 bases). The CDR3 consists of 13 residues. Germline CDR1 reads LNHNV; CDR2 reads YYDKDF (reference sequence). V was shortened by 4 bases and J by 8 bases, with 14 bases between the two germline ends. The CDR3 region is CATSKGQGREAFF. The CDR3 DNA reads TGTGCCACCAGCAAAGGGCAGGGACGAGAAGCTTTCTTT.

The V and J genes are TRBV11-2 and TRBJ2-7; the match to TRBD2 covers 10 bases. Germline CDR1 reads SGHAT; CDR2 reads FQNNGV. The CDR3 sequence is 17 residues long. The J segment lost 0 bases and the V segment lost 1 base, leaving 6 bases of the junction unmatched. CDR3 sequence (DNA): TGTGCCAGCAGCTTAGCGGTACTAGCGGGGAGCTCCTACGAGCAGTACTTC. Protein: CASSLAVLAGSSYEQYF.

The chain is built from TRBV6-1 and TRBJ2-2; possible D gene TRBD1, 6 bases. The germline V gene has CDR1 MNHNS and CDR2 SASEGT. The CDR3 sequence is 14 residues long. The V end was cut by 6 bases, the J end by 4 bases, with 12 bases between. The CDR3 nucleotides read TGTGCCAGCAGATTACAGGGCCCCACCGGGGAGCTGTTTTTT. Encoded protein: CASRLQGPTGELFF.

DNA for the CDR3: TGTGCCAGCAGCAGGGAAGCGGGAGGGCCGTCGGATACGCAGTATTTT. It encodes CASSREAGGPSDTQYF. The chain employs TRBV5-4 and TRBJ2-3; 10 bases are a match to TRBD2. This CDR3 has 16 amino acids. The trim removed 4 bases at V and 6 bases at J, leaving 11 bases unmatched. CDR1 and CDR2 from the germline V gene are SGHNT and YYREEE (reference sequence).

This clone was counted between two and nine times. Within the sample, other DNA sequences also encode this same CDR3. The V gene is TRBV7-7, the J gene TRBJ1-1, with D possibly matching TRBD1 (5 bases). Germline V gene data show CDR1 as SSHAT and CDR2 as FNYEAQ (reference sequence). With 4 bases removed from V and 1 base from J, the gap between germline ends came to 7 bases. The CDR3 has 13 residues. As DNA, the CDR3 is TGTGCCAGCAGCTCCGACAGGAACACTGAAGCTTTCTTT. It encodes CASSSDRNTEAFF.

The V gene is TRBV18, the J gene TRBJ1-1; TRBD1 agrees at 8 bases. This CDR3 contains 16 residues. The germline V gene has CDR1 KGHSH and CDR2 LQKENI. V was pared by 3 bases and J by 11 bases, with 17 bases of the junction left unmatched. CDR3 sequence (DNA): TGTGCCAGCTCACCGGGGCAGGGGGCTGAGTCCCCTCCGGCTTTCTTT. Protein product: CASSPGQGAESPPAFF.

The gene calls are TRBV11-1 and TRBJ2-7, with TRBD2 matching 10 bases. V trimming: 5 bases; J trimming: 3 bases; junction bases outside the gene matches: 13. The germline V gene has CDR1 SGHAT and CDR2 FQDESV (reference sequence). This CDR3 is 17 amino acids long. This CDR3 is CASSLTDSSGGSYEQYF. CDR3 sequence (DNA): TGTGCCAGCAGCCTGACGGATAGTAGCGGGGGGAGCTACGAGCAGTACTTC.

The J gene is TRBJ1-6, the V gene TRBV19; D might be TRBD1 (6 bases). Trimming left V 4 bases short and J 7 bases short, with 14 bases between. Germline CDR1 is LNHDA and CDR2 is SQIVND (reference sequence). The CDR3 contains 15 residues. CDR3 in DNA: TGTGCCAGTAGTACTTATCCTGGGGGCAATTCACCCCTCCACTTT. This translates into CASSTYPGGNSPLHF.

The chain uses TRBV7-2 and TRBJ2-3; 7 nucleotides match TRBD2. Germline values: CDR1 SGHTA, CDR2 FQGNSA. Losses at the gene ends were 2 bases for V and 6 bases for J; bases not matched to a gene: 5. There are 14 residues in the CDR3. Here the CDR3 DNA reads TGTGCCAGCAGCTTAATCGGCGGGAGCGATACGCAGTATTTT. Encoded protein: CASSLIGGSDTQYF.

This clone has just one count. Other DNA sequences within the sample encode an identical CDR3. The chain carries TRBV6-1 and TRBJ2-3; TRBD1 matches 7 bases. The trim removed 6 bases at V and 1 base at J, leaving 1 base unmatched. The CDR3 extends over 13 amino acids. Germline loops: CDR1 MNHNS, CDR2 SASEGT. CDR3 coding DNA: TGTGCCAGCAGCGGACAGGGCACAGATACGCAGTATTTT. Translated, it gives CASSGQGTDTQYF.

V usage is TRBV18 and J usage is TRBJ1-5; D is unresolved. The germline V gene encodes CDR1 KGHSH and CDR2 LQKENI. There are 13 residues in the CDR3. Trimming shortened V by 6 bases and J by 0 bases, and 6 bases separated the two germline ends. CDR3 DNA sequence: TGTGCCAGCTCGGGAGGTAGCAATCAGCCCCAGCATTTT. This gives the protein CASSGGSNQPQHF.

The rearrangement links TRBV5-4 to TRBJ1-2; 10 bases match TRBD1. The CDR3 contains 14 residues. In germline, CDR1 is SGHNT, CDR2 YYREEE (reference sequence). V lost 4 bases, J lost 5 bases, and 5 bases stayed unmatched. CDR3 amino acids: CASSPDRGKYGYTF. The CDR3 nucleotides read TGTGCCAGCAGCCCGGACAGGGGGAAGTATGGCTACACCTTC.

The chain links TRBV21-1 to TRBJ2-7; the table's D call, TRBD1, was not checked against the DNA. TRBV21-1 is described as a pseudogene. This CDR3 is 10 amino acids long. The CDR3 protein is CASSKVGWTV. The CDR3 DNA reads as TGTGCCAGCAGCAAAGTGGGCTGGACAGTT.

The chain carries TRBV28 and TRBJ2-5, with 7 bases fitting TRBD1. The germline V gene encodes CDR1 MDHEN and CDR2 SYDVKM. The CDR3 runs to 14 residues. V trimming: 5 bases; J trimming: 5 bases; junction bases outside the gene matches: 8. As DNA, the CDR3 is TGTGCCAGCAGTACGACAGGGTCGGGGGAGACCCAGTACTTC. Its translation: CASSTTGSGETQYF. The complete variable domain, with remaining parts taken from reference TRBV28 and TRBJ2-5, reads DVKVTQSSRYLVKRTGEKVFLECVQDMDHENMFWYRQDPGLGLRLIYFSYDVKMKEKGDIPEGYSVSREKKERFSLILESASTNQTSMYLCASSTTGSGETQYFGPGTRLLVL.

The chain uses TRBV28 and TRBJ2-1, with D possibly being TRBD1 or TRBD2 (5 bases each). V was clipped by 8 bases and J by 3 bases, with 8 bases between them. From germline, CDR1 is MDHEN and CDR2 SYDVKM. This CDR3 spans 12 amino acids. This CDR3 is CASGDGYNEQFF. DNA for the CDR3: TGTGCCAGCGGGGACGGCTACAATGAGCAGTTCTTC. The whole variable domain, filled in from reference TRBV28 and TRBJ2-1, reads DVKVTQSSRYLVKRTGEKVFLECVQDMDHENMFWYRQDPGLGLRLIYFSYDVKMKEKGDIPEGYSVSREKKERFSLILESASTNQTSMYLCASGDGYNEQFFGPGTRLTVL.

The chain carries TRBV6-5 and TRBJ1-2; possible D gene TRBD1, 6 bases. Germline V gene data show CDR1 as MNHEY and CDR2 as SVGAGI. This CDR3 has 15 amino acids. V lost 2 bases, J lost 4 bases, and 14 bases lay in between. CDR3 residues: CASSYVGGRIYGYTF. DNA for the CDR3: TGTGCCAGCAGTTACGTGGGGGGGCGCATCTATGGCTACACCTTC.

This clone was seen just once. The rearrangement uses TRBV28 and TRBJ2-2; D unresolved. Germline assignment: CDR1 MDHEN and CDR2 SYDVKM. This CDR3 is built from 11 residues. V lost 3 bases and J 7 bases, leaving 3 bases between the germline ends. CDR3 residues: CASSFHGELFF. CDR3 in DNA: TGTGCCAGCAGTTTCCACGGGGAGCTGTTTTTT. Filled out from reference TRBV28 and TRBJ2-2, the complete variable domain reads DVKVTQSSRYLVKRTGEKVFLECVQDMDHENMFWYRQDPGLGLRLIYFSYDVKMKEKGDIPEGYSVSREKKERFSLILESASTNQTSMYLCASSFHGELFFGEGSRLTVL.

CDR3 in amino acids: CATDTNTGELFF. CDR3 bases: TGTGCCACGGACACCAACACCGGGGAGCTGTTTTTT. This rearrangement joins TRBV11-3 to TRBJ2-2; possibly TRBD1 for D (5 bases). V was clipped by 10 bases and J by 2 bases, with 8 bases between them. Germline CDR1 is SGHNT and CDR2 is YENEEA. CDR3 length equals 12 residues.

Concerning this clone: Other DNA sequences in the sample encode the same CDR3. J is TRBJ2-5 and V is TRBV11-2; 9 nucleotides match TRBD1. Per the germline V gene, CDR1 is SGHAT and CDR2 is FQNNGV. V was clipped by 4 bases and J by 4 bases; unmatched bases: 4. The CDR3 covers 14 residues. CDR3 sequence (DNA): TGTGCCAGCAGCTCGGGACAGGGTCGAGAGACCCAGTACTTC. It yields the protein CASSSGQGRETQYF.

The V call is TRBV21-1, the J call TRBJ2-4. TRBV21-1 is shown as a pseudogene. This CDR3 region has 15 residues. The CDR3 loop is CASSETAVAKNIQYF. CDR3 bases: TGTGCCAGCAGCGAGACAGCGGTAGCCAAAAACATTCAGTACTTC.